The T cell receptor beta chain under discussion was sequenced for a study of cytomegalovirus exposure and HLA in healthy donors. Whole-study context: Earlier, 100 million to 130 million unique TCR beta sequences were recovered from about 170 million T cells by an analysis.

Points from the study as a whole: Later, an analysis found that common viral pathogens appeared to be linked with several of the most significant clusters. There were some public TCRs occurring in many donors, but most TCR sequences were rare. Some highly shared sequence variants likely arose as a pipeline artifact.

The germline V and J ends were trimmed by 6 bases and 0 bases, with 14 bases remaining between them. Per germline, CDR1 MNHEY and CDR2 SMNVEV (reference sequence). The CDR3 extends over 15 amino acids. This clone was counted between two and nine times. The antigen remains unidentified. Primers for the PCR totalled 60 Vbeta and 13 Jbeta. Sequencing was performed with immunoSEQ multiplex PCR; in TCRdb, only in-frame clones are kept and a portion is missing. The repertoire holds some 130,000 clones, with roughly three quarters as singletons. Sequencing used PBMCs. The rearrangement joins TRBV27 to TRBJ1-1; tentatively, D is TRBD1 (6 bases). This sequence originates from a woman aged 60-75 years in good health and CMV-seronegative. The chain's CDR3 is CASRDRQKMNTEAFF. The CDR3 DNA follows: TGTGCCAGCAGGGACAGACAAAAAATGAACACTGAAGCTTTCTTT.